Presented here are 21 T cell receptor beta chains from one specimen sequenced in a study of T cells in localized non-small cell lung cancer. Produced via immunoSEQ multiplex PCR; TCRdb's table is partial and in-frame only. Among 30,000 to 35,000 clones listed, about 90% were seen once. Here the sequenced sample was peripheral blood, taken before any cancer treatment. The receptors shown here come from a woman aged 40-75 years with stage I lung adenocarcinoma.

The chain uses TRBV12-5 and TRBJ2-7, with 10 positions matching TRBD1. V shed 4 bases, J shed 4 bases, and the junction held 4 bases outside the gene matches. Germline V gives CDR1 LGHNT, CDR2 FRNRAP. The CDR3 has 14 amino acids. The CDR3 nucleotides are TGTGCTAGTGGTTCCTCGGGACAGGGGTACGAGCAGTACTTC. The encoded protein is CASGSSGQGYEQYF.

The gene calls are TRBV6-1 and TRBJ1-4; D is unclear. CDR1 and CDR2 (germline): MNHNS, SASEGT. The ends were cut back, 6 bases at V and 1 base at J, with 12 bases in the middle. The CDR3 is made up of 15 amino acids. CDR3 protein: CASRLGSLTNEKLFF. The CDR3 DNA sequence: TGTGCCAGCAGATTAGGGTCCCTAACTAATGAAAAACTGTTTTTT.

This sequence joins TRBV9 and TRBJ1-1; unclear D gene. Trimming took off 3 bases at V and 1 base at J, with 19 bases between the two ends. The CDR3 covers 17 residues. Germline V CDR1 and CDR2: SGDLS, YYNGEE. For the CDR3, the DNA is TGTGCCAGCAGCGCCCGTTGGGGTTTGCGTTCGAACACTGAAGCTTTCTTT. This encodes CASSARWGLRSNTEAFF.

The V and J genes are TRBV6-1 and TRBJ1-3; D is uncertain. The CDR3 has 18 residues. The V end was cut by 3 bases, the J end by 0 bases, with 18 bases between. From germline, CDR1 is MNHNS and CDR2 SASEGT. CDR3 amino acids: CASSESLGRSSSGNTIYF. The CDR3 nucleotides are TGTGCCAGCAGTGAGAGTTTAGGTCGTTCGAGCTCTGGAAACACCATATATTTT.

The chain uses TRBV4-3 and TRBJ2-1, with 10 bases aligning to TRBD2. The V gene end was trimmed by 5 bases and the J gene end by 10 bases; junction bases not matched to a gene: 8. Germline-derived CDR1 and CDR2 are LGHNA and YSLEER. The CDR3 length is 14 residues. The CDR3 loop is CASSFFSGGAEQFF. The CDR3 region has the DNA TGCGCCAGCAGCTTCTTCAGCGGGGGGGCCGAGCAGTTCTTC.

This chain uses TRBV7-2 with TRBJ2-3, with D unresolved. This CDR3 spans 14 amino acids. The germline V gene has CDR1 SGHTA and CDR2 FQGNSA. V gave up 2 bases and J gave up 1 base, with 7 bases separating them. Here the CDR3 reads CASSLSVRTDTQYF. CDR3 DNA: TGTGCCAGCAGCTTATCGGTCCGCACAGATACGCAGTATTTT.

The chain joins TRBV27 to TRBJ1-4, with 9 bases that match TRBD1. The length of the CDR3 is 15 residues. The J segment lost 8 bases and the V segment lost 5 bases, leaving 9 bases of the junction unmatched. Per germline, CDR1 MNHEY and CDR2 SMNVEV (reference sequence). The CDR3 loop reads CASSLKDRGWEKLFF. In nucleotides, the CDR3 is TGTGCCAGCAGTCTTAAAGACAGGGGGTGGGAAAAACTGTTTTTT.

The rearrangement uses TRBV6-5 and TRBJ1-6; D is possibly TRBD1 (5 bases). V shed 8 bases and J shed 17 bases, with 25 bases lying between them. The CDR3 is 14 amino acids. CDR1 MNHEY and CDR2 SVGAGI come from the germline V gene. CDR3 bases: TGTGCCAGCGGGTACAGGTCCCAGAATTCACGGTTCCACTTT. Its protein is CASGYRSQNSRFHF.

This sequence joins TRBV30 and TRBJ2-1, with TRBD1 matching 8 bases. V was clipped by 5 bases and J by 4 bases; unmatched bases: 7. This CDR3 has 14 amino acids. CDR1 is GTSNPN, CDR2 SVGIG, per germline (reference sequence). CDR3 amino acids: CAWGQGGKYNEQFF. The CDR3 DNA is TGTGCCTGGGGACAGGGTGGAAAATACAATGAGCAGTTCTTC. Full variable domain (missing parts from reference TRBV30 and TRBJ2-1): SQTIHQWPATLVQPVGSPLSLECTVEGTSNPNLYWYRQAAGRGLQLLFYSVGIGQISSEVPQNLSASRPQDRQFILSSKKLLLSDSGFYLCAWGQGGKYNEQFFGPGTRLTVL.

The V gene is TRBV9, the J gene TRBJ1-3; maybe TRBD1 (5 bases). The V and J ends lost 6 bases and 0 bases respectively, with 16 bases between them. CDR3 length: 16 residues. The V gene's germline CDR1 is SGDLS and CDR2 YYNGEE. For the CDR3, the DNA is TGTGCCAGCACCTTGGGGCAGATCTTCTCTGGAAACACCATATATTTT. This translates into CASTLGQIFSGNTIYF. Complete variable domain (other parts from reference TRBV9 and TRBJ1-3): DSGVTQTPKHLITATGQRVTLRCSPRSGDLSVYWYQQSLDQGLQFLIQYYNGEERAKGNILERFSAQQFPDLHSELNLSSLELGDSALYFCASTLGQIFSGNTIYFGEGSWLTVV.

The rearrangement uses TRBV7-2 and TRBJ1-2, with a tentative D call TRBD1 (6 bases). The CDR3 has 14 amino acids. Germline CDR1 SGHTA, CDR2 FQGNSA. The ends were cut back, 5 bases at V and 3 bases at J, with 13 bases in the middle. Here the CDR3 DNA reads TGTGCCAGCAGCCAAACAGGGTTCGACTATGGCTACACCTTC. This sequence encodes CASSQTGFDYGYTF.

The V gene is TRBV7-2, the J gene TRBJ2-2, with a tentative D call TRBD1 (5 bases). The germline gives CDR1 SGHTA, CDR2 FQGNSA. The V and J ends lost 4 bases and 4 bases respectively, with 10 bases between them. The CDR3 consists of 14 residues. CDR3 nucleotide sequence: TGTGCCAGCAGCTCGTCAGGGTTCACCGGGGAGCTGTTTTTT. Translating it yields CASSSSGFTGELFF.

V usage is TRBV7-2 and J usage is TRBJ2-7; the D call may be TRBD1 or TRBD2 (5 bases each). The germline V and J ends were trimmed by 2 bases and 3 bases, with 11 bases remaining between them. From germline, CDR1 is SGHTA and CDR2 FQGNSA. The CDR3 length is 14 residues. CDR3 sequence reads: CASSLRDGFYEQYF. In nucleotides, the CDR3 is TGTGCCAGCAGCTTACGGGACGGATTCTACGAGCAGTACTTC.

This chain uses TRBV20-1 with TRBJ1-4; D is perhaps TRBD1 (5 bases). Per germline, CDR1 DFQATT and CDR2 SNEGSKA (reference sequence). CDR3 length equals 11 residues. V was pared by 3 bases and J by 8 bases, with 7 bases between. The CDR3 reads CSARTAEKLFF. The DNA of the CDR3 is TGCAGTGCTAGGACAGCCGAAAAACTGTTTTTT.

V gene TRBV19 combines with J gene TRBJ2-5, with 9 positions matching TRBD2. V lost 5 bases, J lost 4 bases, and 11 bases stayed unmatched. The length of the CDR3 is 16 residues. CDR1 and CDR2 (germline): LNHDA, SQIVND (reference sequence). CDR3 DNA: TGTGCCAGTAGTCCCCTTAGCGGGGGCCGGGGAGAGACCCAGTACTTC. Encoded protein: CASSPLSGGRGETQYF. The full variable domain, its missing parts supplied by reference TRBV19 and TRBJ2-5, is DGGITQSPKYLFRKEGQNVTLSCEQNLNHDAMYWYRQDPGQGLRLIYYSQIVNDFQKGDIAEGYSVSREKKESFPLTVTSAQKNPTAFYLCASSPLSGGRGETQYFGPGTRLLVL.

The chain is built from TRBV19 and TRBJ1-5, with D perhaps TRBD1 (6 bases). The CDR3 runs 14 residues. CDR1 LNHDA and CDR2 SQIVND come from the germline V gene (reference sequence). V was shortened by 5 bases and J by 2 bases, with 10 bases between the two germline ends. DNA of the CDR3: TGTGCCAGTAGTCCGGACAGTGGCAATCAGCCCCAGCATTTT. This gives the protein CASSPDSGNQPQHF.

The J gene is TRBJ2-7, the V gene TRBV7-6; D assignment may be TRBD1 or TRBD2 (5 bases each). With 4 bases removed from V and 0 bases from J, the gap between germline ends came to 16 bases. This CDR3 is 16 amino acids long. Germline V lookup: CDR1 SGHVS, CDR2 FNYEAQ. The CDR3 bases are TGTGCCAGCAGCTCCTACCCGGCAGGGACCTCCTACGAGCAGTACTTC. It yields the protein CASSSYPAGTSYEQYF.

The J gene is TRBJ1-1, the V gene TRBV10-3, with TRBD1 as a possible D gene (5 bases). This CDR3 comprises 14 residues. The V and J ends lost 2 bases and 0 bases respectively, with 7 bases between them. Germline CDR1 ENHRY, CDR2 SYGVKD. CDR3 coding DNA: TGTGCCATCAGTGAGCAGGACATGAACACTGAAGCTTTCTTT. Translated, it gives CAISEQDMNTEAFF.

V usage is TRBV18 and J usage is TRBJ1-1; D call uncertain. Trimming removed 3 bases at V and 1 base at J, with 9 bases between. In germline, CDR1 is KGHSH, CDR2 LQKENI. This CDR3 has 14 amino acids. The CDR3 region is CASSPDARNTEAFF. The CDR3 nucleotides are TGTGCCAGCTCACCGGACGCAAGGAACACTGAAGCTTTCTTT.

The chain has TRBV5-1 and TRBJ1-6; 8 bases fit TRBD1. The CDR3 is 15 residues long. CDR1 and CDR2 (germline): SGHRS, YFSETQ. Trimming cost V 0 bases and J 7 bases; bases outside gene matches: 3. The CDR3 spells CASSLEYRGNSPLHF. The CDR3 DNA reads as TGCGCCAGCAGCTTGGAGTACAGGGGGAATTCACCCCTCCACTTT.

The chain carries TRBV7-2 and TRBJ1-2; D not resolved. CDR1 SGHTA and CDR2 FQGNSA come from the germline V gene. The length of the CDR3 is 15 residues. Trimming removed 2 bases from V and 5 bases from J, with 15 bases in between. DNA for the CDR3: TGTGCCAGCAGCTTAACCCCGTCTGACCCGTATGGCTACACCTTC. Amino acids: CASSLTPSDPYGYTF.